The TCR beta chain described here comes from a study of blood T cell repertoires in COVID-19. V gave up 4 bases and J gave up 6 bases; unmatched junction bases: 3. The CDR3 consists of 15 residues. The V gene's germline CDR1 is MRHNA and CDR2 SNTAGT. Per the original data handling: For nucleated cells, counts were estimated from reference gene primer amplification. The data were produced by immunoSEQ multiplex PCR, yet TCRdb's version contains in-frame clones alone and is incomplete. V and J calls and clone size follow that table, whereas D and trimming were derived from the DNA. In the table there are about 170,000 clones, around 82% of which are singletons.

The sequence derives from a woman older than 75 with acute or convalescent COVID-19. The specimen sequenced was peripheral blood. This sequence joins TRBV6-4 and TRBJ2-1; 13 nucleotides agree with TRBD2. The CDR3 bases are TGTGCCAGCAGTGCCACTAGCGGGGGGGCCAATGAGCAGTTCTTC. Its translation is CASSATSGGANEQFF.